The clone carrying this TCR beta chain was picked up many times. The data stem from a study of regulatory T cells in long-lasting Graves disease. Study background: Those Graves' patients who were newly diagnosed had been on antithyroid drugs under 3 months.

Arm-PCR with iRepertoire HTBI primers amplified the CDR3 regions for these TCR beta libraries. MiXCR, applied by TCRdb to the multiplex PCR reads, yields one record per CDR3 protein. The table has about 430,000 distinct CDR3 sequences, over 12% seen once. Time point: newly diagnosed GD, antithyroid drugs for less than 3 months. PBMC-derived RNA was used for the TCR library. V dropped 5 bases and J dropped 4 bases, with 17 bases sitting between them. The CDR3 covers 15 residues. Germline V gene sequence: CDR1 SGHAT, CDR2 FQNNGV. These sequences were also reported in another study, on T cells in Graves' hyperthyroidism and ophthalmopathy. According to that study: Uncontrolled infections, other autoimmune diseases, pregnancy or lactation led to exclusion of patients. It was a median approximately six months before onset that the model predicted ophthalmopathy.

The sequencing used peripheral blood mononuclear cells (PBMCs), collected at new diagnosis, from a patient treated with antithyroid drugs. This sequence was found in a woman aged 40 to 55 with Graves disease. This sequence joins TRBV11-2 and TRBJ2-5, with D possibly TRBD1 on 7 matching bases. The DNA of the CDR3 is TGTGCCAGCAGCCCCCCCGCAGGGGGGAGAGAGACCCAGTACTTC. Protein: CASSPPAGGRETQYF. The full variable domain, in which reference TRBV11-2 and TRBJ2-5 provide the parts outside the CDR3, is EAGVAQSPRYKIIEKRQSVAFWCNPISGHATLYWYQQILGQGPKLLIQFQNNGVVDDSQLPKDRFSAERLKGVDSTLKIQPAKLEDSAVYLCASSPPAGGRETQYFGPGTRLLVL.